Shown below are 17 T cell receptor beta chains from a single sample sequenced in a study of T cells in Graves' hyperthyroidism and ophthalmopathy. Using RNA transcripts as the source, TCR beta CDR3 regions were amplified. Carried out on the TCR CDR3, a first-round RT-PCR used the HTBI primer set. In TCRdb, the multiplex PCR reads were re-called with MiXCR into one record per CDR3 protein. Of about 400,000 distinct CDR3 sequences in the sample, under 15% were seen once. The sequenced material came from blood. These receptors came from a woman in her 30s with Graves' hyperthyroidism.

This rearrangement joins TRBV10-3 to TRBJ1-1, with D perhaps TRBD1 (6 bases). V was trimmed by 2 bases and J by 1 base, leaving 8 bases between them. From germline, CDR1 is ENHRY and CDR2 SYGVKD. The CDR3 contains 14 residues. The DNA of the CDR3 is TGTGCCATCAGTGAGAAGACAGGGAACACTGAAGCTTTCTTT. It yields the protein CAISEKTGNTEAFF.

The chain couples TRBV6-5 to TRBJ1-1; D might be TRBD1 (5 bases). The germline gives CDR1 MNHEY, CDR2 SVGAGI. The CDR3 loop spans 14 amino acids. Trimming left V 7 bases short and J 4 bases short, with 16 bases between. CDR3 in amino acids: CASTVTRDVTEAFF. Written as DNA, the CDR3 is TGTGCCAGCACAGTTACTAGGGACGTCACTGAAGCTTTCTTT.

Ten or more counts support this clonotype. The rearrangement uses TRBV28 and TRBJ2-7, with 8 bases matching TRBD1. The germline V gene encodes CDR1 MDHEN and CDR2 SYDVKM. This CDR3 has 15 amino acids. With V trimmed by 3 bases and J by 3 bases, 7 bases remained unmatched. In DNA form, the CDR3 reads TGTGCCAGCAGTTTCGGGGGACAGGAATACTACGAGCAGTACTTC. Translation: CASSFGGQEYYEQYF.

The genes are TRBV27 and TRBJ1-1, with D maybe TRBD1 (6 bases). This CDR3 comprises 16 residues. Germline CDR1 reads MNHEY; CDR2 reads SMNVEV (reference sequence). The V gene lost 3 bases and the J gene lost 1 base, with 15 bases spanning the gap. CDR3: CASSLASRTENTEAFF. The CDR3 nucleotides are TGTGCCAGCAGTTTGGCCTCTCGGACAGAGAACACTGAAGCTTTCTTT.

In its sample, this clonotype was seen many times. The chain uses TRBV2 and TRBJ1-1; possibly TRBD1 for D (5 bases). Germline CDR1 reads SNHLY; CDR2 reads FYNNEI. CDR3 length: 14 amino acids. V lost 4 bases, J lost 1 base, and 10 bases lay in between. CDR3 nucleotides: TGTGCCAGCAGTGTTCGTCAGGGGAACACTGAAGCTTTCTTT. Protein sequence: CASSVRQGNTEAFF.

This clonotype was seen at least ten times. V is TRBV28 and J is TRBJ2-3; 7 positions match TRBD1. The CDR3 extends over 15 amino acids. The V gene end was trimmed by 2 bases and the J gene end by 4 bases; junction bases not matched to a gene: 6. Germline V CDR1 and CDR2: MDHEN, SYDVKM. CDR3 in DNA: TGTGCCAGCAGTTTAAGCACAGGGGTTTCAGATACGCAGTATTTT. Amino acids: CASSLSTGVSDTQYF.

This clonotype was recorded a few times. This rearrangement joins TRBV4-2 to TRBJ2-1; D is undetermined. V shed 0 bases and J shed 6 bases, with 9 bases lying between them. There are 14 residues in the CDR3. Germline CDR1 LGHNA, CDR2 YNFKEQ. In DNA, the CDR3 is TGTGCCAGCAGCCAAGAGGTACCTACCAATGAGCAGTTCTTC. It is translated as CASSQEVPTNEQFF.

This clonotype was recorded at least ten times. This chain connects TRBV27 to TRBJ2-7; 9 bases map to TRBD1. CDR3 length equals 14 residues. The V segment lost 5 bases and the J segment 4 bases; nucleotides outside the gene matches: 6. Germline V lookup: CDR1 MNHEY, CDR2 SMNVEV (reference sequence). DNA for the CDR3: TGTGCCAGCAGTCTGACAGGGGGAACTTACGAGCAGTACTTC. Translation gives CASSLTGGTYEQYF.

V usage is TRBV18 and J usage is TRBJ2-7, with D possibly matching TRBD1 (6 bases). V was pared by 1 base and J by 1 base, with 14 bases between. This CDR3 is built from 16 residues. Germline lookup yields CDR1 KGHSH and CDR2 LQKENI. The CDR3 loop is CASSPQDRPASYEQYF. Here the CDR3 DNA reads TGTGCCAGCTCACCACAAGACAGGCCCGCGTCCTACGAGCAGTACTTC.

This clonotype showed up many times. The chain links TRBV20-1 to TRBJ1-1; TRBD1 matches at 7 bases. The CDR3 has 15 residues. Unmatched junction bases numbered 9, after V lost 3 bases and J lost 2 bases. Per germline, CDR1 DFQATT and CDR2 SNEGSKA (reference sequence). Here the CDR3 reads CSARKPTGKNTEAFF. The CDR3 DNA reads TGCAGTGCTAGGAAACCGACAGGGAAAAACACTGAAGCTTTCTTT.

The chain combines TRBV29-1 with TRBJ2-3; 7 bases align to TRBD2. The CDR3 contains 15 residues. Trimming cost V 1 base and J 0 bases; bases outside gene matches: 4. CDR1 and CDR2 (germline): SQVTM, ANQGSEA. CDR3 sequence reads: CSVEGSGQSTDTQYF. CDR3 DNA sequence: TGCAGCGTTGAAGGTAGCGGGCAAAGCACAGATACGCAGTATTTT.

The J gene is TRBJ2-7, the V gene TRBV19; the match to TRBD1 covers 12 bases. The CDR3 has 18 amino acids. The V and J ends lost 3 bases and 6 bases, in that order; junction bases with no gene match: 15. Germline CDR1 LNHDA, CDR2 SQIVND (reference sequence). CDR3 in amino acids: CASSILTHPGQGASEQYF. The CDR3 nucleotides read TGTGCCAGTAGTATTCTGACTCATCCGGGACAGGGGGCCTCCGAGCAGTACTTC.

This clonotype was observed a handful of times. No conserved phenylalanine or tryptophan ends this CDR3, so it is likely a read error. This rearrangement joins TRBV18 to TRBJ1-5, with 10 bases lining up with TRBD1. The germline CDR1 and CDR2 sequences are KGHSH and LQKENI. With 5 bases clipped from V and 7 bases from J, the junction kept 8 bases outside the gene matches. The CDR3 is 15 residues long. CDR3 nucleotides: TGTGCCAGCTCAATAGGACAGGGGGGGAACCAGCCCCAGCATATT. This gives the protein CASSIGQGGNQPQHI.

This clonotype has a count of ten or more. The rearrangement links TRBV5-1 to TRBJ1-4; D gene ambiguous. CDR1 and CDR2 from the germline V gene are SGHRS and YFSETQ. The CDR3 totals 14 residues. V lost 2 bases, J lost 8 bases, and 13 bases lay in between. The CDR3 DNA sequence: TGCGCCAGCAGCTTAGACCGGGTCGAGGAAAAACTGTTTTTT. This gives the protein CASSLDRVEEKLFF.

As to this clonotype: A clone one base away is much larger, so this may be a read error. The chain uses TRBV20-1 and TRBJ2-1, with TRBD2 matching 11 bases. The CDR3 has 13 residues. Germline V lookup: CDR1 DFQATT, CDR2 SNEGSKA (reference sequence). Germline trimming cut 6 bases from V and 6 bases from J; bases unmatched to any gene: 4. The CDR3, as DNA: TGCAGTGCACCGGGACTAGCGGTCAATGAGCAGTTCTTC. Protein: CSAPGLAVNEQFF.

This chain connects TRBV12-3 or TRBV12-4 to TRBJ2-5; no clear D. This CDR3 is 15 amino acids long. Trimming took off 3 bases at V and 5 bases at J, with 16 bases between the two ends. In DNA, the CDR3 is TGTGCCAGCAGTTTTTCGGCGCAGACGCCGGAGACCCAGTACTTC. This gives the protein CASSFSAQTPETQYF.

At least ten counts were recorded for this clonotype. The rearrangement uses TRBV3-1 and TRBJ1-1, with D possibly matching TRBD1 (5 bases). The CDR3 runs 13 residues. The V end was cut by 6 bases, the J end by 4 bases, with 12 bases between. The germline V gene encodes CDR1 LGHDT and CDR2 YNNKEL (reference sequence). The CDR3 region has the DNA TGTGCCAGCAGGTTCTCGGGGCTCACTGAAGCTTTCTTT. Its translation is CASRFSGLTEAFF.